Sequencing of this T cell receptor beta chain was carried out in a study of blood T cell repertoires in COVID-19. Assay: immunoSEQ multiplex PCR; the TCRdb copy retains only in-frame clones and omits some. The sample shows some 390,000 clones, roughly 90% of them seen only once. Patients at the Seattle site were enrolled during active infection and followed longitudinally. The material sequenced was peripheral blood. The clonotype originates from a woman aged 40 to 55 with COVID-19, enrolled during active disease.

The CDR3 sequence: CATSGGRGVTDTQYF. The CDR3 nucleotides are TGTGCCACCAGTGGGGGGCGGGGGGTCACAGATACGCAGTATTTT. This chain joins TRBV24-1 and TRBJ2-3; 8 bases agree with TRBD2. The germline V gene has CDR1 KGHDR and CDR2 SFDVKD. V trimming: 5 bases; J trimming: 2 bases; junction bases outside the gene matches: 5. The CDR3 contains 15 residues.